This TCR beta chain was captured in a study of T-cell reconstitution after alpha-beta-depleted transplantation in children. The authors prepared the TCRbeta library with unique molecular identifiers. TCRdb passed the PCR reads through MiXCR, listing each CDR3 protein once. This table has 500,000 to 600,000 distinct CDR3 sequences, approximately 30% appearing once. Between the trimmed V and J ends, which lost 3 bases and 5 bases, there was a span of 11 bases. The CDR3 has 13 residues. Per germline, CDR1 SGHRS and CDR2 YFSETQ. The specimen comprised PBMCs, sampled before TCRalphabeta/CD19-depleted stem cell transplant. The source of this sequence is a boy in the first two years of life with Wiskott-Aldrich syndrome, due to receive a stem cell transplant. The V gene is TRBV5-1, the J gene TRBJ2-5; D is perhaps TRBD2 (5 bases). CDR3 in DNA: TGCGCCAGCAGCTCCCACGGGGTGGAGACCCAGTACTTC. Translating it yields CASSSHGVETQYF. Complete variable domain (other parts from reference TRBV5-1 and TRBJ2-5): KAGVTQTPRYLIKTRGQQVTLSCSPISGHRSVSWYQQTPGQGLQFLFEYFSETQRNKGNFPGRFSGRQFSNSRSEMNVSTLELGDSALYLCASSSHGVETQYFGPGTRLLVL.